This T cell receptor (beta chain) was recorded in a study of OX40 agonist ivuxolimab in advanced cancers. Sequencing was performed with immunoSEQ multiplex PCR; in TCRdb, only in-frame clones are kept and a portion is missing. This sample has 60,000 or so clones, with approximately 84% found just once. Peripheral blood came from all dose cohorts at three timepoints. The ends lost 0 bases at V and 5 bases at J; junction bases unmatched: 7. This CDR3 contains 15 residues. The germline V gene has CDR1 SGDLS and CDR2 YYNGEE. Sequencing was performed on CD4+ or CD8+ T cells sorted from blood, taken in a trial of the OX40 agonist ivuxolimab. The chain combines TRBV9 with TRBJ1-1; TRBD1 agrees at 7 bases. The sequence derives from an adult with an advanced solid tumor such as melanoma, head and neck, liver or kidney cancer. The chain's CDR3 is CASSVAETGLTEAFF. The CDR3 region has the DNA TGTGCCAGCAGCGTAGCTGAGACAGGGCTGACTGAAGCTTTCTTT.